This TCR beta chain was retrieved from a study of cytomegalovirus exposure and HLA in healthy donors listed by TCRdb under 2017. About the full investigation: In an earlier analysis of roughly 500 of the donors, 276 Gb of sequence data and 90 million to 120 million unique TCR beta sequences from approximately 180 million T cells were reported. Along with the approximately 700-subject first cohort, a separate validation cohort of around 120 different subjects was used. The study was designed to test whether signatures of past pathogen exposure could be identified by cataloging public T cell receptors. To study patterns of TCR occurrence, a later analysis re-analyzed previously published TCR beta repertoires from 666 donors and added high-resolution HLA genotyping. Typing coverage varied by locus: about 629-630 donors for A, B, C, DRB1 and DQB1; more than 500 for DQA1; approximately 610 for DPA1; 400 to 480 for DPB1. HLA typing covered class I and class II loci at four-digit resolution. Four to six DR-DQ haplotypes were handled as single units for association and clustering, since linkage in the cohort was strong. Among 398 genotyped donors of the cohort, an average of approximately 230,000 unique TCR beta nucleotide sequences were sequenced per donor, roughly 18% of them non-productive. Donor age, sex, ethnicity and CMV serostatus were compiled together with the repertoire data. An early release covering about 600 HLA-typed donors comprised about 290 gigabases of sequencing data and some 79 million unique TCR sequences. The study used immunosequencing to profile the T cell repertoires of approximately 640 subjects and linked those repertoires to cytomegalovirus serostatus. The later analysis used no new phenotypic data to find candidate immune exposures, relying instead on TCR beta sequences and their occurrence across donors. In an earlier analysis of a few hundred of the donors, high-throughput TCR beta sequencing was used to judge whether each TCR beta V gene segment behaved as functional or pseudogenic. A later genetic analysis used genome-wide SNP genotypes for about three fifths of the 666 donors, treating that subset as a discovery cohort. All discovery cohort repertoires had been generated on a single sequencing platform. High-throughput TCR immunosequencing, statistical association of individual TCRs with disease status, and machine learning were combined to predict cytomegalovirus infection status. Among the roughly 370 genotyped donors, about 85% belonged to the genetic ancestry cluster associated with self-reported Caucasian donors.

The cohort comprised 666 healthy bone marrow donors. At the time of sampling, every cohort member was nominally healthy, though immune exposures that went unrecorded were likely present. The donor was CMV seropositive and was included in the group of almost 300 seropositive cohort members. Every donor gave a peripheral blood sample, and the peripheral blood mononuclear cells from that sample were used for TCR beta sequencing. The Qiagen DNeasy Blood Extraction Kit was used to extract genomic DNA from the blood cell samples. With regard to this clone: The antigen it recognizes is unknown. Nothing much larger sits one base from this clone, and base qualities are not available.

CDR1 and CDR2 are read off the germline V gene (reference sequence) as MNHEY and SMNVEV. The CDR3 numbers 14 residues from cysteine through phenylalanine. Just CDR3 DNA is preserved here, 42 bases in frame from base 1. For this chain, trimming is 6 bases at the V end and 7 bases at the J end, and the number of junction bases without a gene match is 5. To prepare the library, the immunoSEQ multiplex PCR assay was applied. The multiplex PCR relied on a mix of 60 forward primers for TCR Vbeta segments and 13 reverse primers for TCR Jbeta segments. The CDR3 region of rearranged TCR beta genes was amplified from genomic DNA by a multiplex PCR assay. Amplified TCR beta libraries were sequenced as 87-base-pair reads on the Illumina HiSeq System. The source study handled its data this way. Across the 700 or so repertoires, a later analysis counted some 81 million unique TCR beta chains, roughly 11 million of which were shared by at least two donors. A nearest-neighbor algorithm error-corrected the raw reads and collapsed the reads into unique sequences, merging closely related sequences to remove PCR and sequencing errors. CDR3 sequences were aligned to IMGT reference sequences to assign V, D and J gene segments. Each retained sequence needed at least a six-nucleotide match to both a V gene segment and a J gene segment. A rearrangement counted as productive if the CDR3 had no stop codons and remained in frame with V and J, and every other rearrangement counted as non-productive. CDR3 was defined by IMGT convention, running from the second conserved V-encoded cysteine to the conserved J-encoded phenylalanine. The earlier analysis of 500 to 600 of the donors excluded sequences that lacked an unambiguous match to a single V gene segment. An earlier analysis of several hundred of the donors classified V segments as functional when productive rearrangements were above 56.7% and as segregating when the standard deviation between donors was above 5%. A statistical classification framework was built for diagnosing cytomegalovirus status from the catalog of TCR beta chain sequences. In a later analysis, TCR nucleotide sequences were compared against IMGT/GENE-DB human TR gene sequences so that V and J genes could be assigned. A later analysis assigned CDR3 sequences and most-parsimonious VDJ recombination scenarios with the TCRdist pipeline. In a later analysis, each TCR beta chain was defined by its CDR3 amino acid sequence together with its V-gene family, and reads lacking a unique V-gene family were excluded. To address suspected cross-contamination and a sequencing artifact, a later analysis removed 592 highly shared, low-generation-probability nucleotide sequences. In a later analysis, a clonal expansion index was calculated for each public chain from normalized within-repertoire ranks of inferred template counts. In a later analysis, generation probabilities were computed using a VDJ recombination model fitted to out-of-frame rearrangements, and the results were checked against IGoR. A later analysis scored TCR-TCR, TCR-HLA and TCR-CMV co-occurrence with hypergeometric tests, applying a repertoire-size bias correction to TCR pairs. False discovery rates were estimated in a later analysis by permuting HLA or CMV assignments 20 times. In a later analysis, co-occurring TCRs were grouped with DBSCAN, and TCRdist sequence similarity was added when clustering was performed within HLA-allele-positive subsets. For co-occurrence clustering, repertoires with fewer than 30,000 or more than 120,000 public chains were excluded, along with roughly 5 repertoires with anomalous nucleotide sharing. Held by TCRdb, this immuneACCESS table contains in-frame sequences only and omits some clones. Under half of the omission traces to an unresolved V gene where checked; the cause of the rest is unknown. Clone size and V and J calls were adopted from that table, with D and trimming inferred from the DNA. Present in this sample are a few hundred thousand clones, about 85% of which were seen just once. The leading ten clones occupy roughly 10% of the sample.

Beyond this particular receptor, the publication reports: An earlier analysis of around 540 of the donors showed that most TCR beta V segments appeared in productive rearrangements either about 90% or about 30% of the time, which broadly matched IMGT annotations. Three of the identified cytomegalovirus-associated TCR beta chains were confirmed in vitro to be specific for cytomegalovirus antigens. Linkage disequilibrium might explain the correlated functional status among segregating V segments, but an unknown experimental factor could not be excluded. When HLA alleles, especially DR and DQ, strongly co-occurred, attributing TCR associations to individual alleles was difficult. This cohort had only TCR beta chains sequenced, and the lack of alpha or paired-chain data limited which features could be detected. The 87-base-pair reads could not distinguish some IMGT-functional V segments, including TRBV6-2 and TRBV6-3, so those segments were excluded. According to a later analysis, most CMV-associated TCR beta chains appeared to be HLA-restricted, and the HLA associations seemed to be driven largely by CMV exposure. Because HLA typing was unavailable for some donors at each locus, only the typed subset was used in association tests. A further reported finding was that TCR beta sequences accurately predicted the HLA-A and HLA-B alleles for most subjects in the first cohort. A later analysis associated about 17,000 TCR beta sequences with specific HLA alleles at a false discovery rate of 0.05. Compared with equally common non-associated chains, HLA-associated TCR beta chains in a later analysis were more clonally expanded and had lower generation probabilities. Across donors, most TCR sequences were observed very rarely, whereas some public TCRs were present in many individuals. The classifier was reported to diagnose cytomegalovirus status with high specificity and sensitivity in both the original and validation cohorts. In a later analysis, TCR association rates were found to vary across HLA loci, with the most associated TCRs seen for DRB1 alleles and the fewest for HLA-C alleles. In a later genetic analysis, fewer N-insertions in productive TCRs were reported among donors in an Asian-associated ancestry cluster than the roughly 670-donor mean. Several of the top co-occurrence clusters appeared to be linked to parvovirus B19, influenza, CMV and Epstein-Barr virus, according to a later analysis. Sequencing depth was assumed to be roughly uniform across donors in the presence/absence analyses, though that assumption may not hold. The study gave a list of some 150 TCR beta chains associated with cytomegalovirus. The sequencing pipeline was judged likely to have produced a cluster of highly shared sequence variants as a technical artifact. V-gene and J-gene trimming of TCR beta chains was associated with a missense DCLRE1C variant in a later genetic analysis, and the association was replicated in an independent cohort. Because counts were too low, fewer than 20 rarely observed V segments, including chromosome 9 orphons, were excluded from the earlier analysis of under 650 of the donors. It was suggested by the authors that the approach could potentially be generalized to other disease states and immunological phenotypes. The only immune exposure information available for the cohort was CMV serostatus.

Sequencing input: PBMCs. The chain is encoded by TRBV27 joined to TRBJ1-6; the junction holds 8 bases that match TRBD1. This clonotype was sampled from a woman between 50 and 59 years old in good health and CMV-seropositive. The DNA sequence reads TGTGCCAGCAGCCTTTGGGACAGGAATTCACCCCTCCACTTT. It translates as CASSLWDRNSPLHF.